This T cell receptor (beta chain) was profiled in a study of blood T cell repertoires in COVID-19. Study summary: Some COVID-19 samples were acute and others convalescent; all came from the United States, Italy and Spain. Nucleic acid was either cDNA or gDNA, and it came from T cells, B-cell-depleted T cells, or PBMCs.

Original methodology: Amplification with reference gene primers provided the estimates of nucleated cell counts. Profiling relied on immunoSEQ multiplex PCR, and the TCRdb table lists in-frame clones only, not all of them. V and J calls plus clone size are reproduced from that table; the DNA served to infer D and trimming. Altogether 200,000 to 250,000 clones are present, around nine tenths being singletons, with the ten largest covering about 4%. A case of COVID-19 had been met by exposed participants within 2 weeks before study entry. The sequencing input was PBMCs or T cells enriched from blood (not recorded which). This TCR derives from a woman aged 30 to 39 who had been exposed to COVID-19.

The CDR3 nucleotides are TGTGCCAGCAGCTTACCGAGGGGGGGTTTAGGAGAAGAGACCCAGTACTTC. As protein: CASSLPRGGLGEETQYF. V and J are TRBV7-9 and TRBJ2-5; D might be TRBD2 (7 bases). Germline V lookup: CDR1 SEHNR, CDR2 FQNEAQ (reference sequence). There are 17 residues in the CDR3. Between the trimmed V and J ends, which lost 2 bases and 3 bases, there was a span of 19 bases.